This T cell receptor (beta chain) was sequenced in a study of Ad26.COV2.S vaccination and SARS-CoV-2 variants. Looking at the study overall: Intramuscular Ad26.COV2.S at 5x10^10 or 1x10^11 viral particles. Study-level results: Placebo recipients and vaccine recipients were similar in non-spike TCR breadth.

The table lists this clone with a count of one. Its target is unknown. The treatment was: 19 received Ad26.COV2.S at low or high dose, single or two shots; roughly five received placebo; per-sample allocation not given. At day 63 after the first vaccine or placebo injection, samples were drawn. An adult of 18-55 years in Boston served as donor. Wuhan-strain SARS-CoV-2 spike was expressed by the Ad26 vector that made up the vaccine. Clones were read by immunoSEQ multiplex PCR, and TCRdb kept only the in-frame ones, dropping some. In the table there are roughly 700,000 clones, 89% of which are singletons. J was trimmed by 4 bases and V by 2 bases; bases with no gene match: 10. This CDR3 region has 18 residues. CDR1 and CDR2 (germline): KGHSH, LQKENI.

The origin of this receptor is a person aged 18-60 years who received the Ad26.COV2.S COVID-19 vaccine or a placebo. V usage is TRBV18 and J usage is TRBJ2-2; 10 bases match TRBD2. The material was peripheral blood, obtained in a trial of Ad26.COV2.S vaccine versus placebo. CDR3 sequence: CASSPRLLAGDSTGELFF. CDR3 nucleotide sequence: TGTGCCAGCTCACCAAGACTCCTAGCGGGAGACAGCACCGGGGAGCTGTTTTTT.